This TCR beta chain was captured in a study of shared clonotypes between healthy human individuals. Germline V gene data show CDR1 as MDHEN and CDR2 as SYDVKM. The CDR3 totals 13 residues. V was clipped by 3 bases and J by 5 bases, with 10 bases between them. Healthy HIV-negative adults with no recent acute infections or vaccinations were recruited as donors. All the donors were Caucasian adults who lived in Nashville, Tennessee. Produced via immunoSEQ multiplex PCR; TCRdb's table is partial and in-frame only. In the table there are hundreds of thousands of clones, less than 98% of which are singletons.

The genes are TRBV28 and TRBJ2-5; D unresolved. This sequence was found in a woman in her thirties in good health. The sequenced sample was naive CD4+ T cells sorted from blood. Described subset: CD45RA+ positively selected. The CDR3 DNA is TGTGCCAGCAGTTTTGCGGAACGGGAGACCCAGTACTTC. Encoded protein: CASSFAERETQYF.